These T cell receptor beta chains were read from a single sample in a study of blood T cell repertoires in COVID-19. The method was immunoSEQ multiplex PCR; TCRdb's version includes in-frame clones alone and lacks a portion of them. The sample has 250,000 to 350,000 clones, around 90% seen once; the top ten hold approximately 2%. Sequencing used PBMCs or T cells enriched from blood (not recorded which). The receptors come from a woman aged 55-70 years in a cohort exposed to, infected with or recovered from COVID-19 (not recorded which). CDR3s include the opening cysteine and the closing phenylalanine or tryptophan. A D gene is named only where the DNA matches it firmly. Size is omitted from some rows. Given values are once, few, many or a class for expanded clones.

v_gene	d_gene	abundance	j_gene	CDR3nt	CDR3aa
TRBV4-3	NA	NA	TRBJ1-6	TGCGCCAGCAGCCAAGGGGAGGAGTATTATTCACCCCTCCACTTT	CASSQGEEYYSPLHF
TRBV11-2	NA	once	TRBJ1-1	TGTGCCAGCAGCTTAGATCGAGGACTACAGGCTTTCTTT	CASSLDRGLQAFF
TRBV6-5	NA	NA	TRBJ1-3	TGTGCCGACCTCGGAGTCGATTCCGGAAACACCATATATTTT	CADLGVDSGNTIYF
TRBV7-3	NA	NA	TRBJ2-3	TGTGCCAGCAGTTACAGCGGATCGAGCACAGATACGCAGTATTTT	CASSYSGSSTDTQYF
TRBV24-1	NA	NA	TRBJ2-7	TGTGCCACCAGTGATGGATCCGGGAGACCGGGAATCGGGCAGTACTTC	CATSDGSGRPGIGQYF
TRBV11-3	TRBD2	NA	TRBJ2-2	TGTGCCAGCAGCGGGACTAGCGGGAGGGAGGACGGGGAGCTGTTTTTT	CASSGTSGREDGELFF
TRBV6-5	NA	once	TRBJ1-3	TGTGCCAGCAGTTACTCGAGAGAGCCCTCTGGAAACACCATATATTTT	CASSYSREPSGNTIYF
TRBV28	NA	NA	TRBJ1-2	TGTGCCTGCGGAGCTCCTAACTATGGCTACACCTTC	CACGAPNYGYTF
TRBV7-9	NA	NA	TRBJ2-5	TGTGCCAGCAGCCAAGAACTAGCCTGGGAGACCCAGTACTTC	CASSQELAWETQYF
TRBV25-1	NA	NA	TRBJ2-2	TGTGCCAGCGGGTCACCCCAGGGGCTGTTTTTT	CASGSPQGLFF
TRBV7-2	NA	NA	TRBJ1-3	TGTGCCAGCAGCCCGAGACAGAGTCTCTCTGGAAACACCATATATTTT	CASSPRQSLSGNTIYF
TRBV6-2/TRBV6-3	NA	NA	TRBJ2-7	TGTGCCAGCAGCCCGCGGACTACTAGCTCCTACGAGCAGTACTTC	CASSPRTTSSYEQYF
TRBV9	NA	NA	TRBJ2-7	TGTGCCAGCAGCGCCGGACTACTCTCCTACGAGCAGTACTTC	CASSAGLLSYEQYF
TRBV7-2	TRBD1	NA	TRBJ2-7	TGTGCCAGCAGCTTGGATAGGACAGGGCAGTACTTC	CASSLDRTGQYF
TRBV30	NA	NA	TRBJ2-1	TGTGCCTGGAGGAGGGCGGGGCTAGCTGATTCCTACAATGAGCAGTTCTTC	CAWRRAGLADSYNEQFF
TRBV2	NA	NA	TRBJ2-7	TGTGCCAGCAGTGTACTAGGAAACTCCTACGAGCAGTACTTC	CASSVLGNSYEQYF
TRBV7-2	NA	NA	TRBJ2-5	TGTGCCAGCAGCTTAGGGGGCGGCTTAGAGACCCAGTACTTC	CASSLGGGLETQYF
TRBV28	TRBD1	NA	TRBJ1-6	TGTGCCAGCAGATCCGACAGGGGGACACTTTCCCTCCACTTT	CASRSDRGTLSLHF
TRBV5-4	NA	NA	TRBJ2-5	TGTGCCAGCAGCTCTCGGAGTAGCGGTGCCAAACAGGAGACCCAGTACTTC	CASSSRSSGAKQETQYF
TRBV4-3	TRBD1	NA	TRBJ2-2	TGCGCCAGCAGCCAAGGACGACAGGGTCCGACCGGGGAGCTGTTTTTT	CASSQGRQGPTGELFF
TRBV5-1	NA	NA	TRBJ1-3	TGCGCCAGCAGGCGGGGGACGGAGGTCTCTGGAAACACCATATATTTT	CASRRGTEVSGNTIYF
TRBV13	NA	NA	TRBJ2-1	TGTGCCAGCAGCATCAGGGGCAGATACAATGAGCAGTTCTTC	CASSIRGRYNEQFF
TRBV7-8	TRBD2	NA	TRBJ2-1	TGTGCCAGCAGCTTAGGAGGTGCGGGAGAGAGGCAGTTCTTC	CASSLGGAGERQFF
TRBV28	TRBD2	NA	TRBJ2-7	TGTGCCAGCAACCCTGACAGAATTACTAGCGGGGTCCCCTACGAGCAGTACTTC	CASNPDRITSGVPYEQYF
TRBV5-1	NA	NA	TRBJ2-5	TGCGCCAGCAGCTTGGCCGGACAGTTCCAAGAGACCCAGTACTTC	CASSLAGQFQETQYF
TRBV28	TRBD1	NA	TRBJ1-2	TGTGCCAGCAGTTTGTATGGGGCAGGGGGCGCGGGATACACCTTC	CASSLYGAGGAGYTF
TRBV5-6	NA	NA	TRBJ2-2	TGTGCCAGCATAGGGCTGGGGCTTCACACCGGGGAGCTGTTTTTT	CASIGLGLHTGELFF
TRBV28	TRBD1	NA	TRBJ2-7	TGTGCCAGCAGCGGGACAGGGTTTTCCTCCGAGCAGTACTTC	CASSGTGFSSEQYF
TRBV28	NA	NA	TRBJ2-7	TGTGCCAGCAGCATGAATCTCGGGTCTTACGAGCAGTACTTC	CASSMNLGSYEQYF
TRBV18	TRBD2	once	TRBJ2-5	TGTGCCAGCTCTCCTCGGACTAGCGGGAAAGAGACCCAGTACTTC	CASSPRTSGKETQYF
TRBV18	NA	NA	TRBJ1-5	TGTGCCAGCTCATTAGGACAGAATCAGCCCCAGCATTTT	CASSLGQNQPQHF
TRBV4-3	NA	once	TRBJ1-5	TGCGCCAGCAGCGCCGGTCTGGATCAGCCCCAGCATTTT	CASSAGLDQPQHF
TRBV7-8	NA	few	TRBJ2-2	TGTGCCAGCAGCCTCCGTCGGGAATACTCCGGGGAGCTGTTTTTT	CASSLRREYSGELFF
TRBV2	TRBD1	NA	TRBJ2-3	TGTGCCAGCAGGGACAGGAGCACAGATACGCAGTATTTT	CASRDRSTDTQYF
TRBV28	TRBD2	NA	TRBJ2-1	TGTGCCAGCTACAGCGGGAGAGGCTCGCCTGAGCAGTTCTTC	CASYSGRGSPEQFF
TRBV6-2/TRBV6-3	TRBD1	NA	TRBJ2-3	TGTGCCAGCAGTTACACCGGGACAGACCTTTTCATCACAGATACGCAGTATTTT	CASSYTGTDLFITDTQYF
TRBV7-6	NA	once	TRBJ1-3	TGTGCCAGCAGCTTAGCTGGGGCAGGGCCTTCTGGAAACACCATATATTTT	CASSLAGAGPSGNTIYF
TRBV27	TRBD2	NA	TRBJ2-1	TGTGCCAGCAGGCTAGCGGGAGGGTACAATGAGCAGTTCTTC	CASRLAGGYNEQFF
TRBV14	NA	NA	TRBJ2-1	TGTGCCAGCAGCCAAACGGGGAGCAATGAGCAGTTCTTC	CASSQTGSNEQFF
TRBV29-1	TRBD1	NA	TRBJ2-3	TGCAGCATAACAGGGGGCAACACAGATACGCAGTATTTT	CSITGGNTDTQYF
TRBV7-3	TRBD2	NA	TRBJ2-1	TGTGCCAGCAGCTTAGGACTAGGACCCTACAATGAGCAGTTCTTC	CASSLGLGPYNEQFF
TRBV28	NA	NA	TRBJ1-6	TGTGCCAGCAGTTCCAACCCATGGACAGTTAATTCACCCCTCCACTTT	CASSSNPWTVNSPLHF
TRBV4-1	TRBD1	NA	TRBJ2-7	TGCGCCAGCAGCGAAAGCATGGGACAGGGGCCAACTGACTCCTACGAGCAGTACTTC	CASSESMGQGPTDSYEQYF
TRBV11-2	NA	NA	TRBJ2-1	TGTGCCAGCAGCTTAGGGTCATCTGGGAGGCTCAATGAGCAGTTCTTC	CASSLGSSGRLNEQFF
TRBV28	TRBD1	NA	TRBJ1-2	TGTGCCAGCACCAGCCGACAGGGACTGTATGGCTACACCTTC	CASTSRQGLYGYTF